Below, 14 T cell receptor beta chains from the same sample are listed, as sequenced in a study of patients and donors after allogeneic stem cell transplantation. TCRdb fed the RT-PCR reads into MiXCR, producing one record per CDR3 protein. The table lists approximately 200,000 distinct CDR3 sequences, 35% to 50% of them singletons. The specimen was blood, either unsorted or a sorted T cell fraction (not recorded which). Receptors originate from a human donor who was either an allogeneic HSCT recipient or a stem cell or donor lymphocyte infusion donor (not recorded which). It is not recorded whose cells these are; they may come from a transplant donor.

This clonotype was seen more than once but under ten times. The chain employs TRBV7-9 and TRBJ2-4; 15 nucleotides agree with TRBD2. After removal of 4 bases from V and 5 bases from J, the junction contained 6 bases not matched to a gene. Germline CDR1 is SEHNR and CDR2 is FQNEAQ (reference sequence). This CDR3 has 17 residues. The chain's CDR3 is CASSSGTSGRPENIQYF. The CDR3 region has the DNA TGTGCCAGCAGCTCCGGGACTAGCGGGAGGCCCGAAAACATTCAGTACTTC.

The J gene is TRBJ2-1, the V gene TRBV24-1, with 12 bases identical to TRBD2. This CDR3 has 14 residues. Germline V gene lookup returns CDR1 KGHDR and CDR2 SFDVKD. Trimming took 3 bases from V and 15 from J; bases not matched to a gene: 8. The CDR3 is CATSDRLAGGRAFF. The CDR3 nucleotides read TGTGCCACCAGTGATCGGCTAGCGGGAGGGCGCGCGTTCTTC.

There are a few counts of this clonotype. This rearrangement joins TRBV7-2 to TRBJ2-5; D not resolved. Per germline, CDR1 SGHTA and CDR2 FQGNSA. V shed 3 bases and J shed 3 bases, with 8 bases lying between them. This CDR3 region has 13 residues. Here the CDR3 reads CASSLPAEETQYF. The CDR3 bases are TGTGCCAGCAGCTTGCCCGCTGAAGAGACCCAGTACTTC. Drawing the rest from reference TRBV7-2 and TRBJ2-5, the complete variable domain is GAGVSQSPSNKVTEKGKDVELRCDPISGHTALYWYRQSLGQGLEFLIYFQGNSAPDKSGLPSDRFSAERTGGSVSTLTIQRTQQEDSAVYLCASSLPAEETQYFGPGTRLLVL.

Here the CDR3 DNA reads TGTGCCAGCAGTTTACAAGCGGGAGTGCCCTACGAGCAGTACTTC. The encoded protein is CASSLQAGVPYEQYF. The chain recombines TRBV27 with TRBJ2-7, with 8 bases aligning to TRBD2. Germline trimming cut 2 bases from V and 2 bases from J; bases unmatched to any gene: 5. The CDR3 is made up of 15 amino acids. Germline V lookup: CDR1 MNHEY, CDR2 SMNVEV (reference sequence).

CDR3 amino acids: CASSSPTTGGTTEAFF. The DNA of the CDR3 is TGTGCCAGCAGTTCCCCGACGACAGGGGGGACCACTGAAGCTTTCTTT. V and J are TRBV28 and TRBJ1-1, with 9 bases matching TRBD1. The CDR3 spans 16 residues. CDR1 is MDHEN, CDR2 SYDVKM, per germline. V shed 4 bases, J shed 4 bases, and the junction held 10 bases outside the gene matches.

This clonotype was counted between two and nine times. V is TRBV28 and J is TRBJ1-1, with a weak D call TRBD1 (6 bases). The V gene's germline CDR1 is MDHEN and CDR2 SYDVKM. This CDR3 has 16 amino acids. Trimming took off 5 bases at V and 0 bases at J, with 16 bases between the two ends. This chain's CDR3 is CASSKPGQRMNTEAFF. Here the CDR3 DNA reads TGTGCCAGCAGTAAACCGGGACAAAGGATGAACACTGAAGCTTTCTTT.

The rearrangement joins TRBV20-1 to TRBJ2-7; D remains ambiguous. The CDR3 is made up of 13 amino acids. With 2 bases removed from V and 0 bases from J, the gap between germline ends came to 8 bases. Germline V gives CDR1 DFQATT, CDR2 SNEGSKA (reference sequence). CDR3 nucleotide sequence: TGCAGTGCTAGAAGGGTCAGCTCCTACGAGCAGTACTTC. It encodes CSARRVSSYEQYF.

The CDR3 loop reads CASSWTDRNTEAFF. CDR3 nucleotides: TGTGCCAGCAGCTGGACGGACAGGAACACTGAAGCTTTCTTT. The chain carries TRBV6-5 and TRBJ1-1, with TRBD1 as a possible D gene (6 bases). CDR1 and CDR2 from the germline V gene are MNHEY and SVGAGI. Trimming left V 6 bases short and J 1 base short, with 12 bases between. The CDR3 is 14 amino acids.

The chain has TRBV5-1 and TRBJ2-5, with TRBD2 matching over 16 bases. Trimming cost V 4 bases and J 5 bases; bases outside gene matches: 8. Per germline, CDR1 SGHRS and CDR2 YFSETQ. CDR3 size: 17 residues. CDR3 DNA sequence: TGCGCCAGCAGCCCGGGACTAGCGGGAGGGCCTCCTGAGACCCAGTACTTC. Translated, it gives CASSPGLAGGPPETQYF.

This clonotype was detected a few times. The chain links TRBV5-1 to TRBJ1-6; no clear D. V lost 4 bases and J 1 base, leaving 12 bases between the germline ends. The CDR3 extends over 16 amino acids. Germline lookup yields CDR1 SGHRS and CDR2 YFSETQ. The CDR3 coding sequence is TGCGCCAGCAGCCAAGGAGGGTTTTCCTATAATTCACCCCTCCACTTT. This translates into CASSQGGFSYNSPLHF.

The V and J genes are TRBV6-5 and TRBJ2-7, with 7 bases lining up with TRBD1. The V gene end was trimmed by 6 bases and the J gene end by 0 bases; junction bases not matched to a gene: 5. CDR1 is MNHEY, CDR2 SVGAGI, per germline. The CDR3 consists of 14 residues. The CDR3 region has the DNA TGTGCCAGCAGCCCGACAGGGAGCTCCTACGAGCAGTACTTC. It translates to CASSPTGSSYEQYF.

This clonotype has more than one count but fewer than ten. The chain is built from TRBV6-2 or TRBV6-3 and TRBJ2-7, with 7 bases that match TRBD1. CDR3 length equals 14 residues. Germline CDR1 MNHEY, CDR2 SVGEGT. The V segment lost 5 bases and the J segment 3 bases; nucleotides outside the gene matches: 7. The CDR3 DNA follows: TGTGCCAGCAGTGGGACAGAGGGGGTCTACGAGCAGTACTTC. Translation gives CASSGTEGVYEQYF.

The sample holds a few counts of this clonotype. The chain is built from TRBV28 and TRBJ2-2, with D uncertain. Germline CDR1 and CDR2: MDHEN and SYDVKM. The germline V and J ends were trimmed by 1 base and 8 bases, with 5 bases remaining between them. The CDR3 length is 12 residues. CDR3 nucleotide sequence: TGTGCCAGCAGTTTATTGGCGGGGGAGCTGTTTTTT. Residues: CASSLLAGELFF.

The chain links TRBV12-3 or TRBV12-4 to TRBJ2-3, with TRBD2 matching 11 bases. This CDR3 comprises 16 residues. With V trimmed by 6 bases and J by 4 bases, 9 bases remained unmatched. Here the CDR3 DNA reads TGTGCCAGCAGGCCTCCTATAGCGGGAGGGCCAGATACGCAGTATTTT. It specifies CASRPPIAGGPDTQYF.